This T cell receptor (beta chain) appears in the sequencing data of a study of molecular identifiers for immune sequencing clone quantification. Study findings and constraints: Barcode-sharing identical TCR molecules could underestimate highly expanded clone sizes. Clones above 20 RNA copies contained over 97% of effector molecules but under 1% of naive ones.

Naive CD8 T cells were FACS-sorted by CD8+CD4-CCR7+CD45RA+ markers. Germline V gives CDR1 LGHNA, CDR2 YSLEER. The CDR3 spans 14 residues. A word on this clonotype: The antigen remains undetermined. A much larger clone is a single base away; this may be a read error.

It was with previously described methods and listed TCR primers that bulk TCR libraries were made. A single record per CDR3 protein comes from TCRdb applying MiXCR to the PCR reads. This table has approximately 320,000 distinct CDR3 sequences, roughly a quarter appearing once. The sequence derives from a human donor in good health. Some libraries in this study had Jurkat cell RNA spiked in. The source material was naive CD8+ T cells from blood, with Jurkat cell RNA spiked in. Sample subset: FACS-sorted CD8+CD4-CCR7+CD45RA+ naive T cells. The V gene is TRBV4-3, the J gene TRBJ2-3; D ambiguous. CDR3 residues: CASSPLGGTDTQCF. CDR3 nucleotides: TGCGCCAGCAGCCCACTCGGTGGCACAGATACGCAGTGTTTT.